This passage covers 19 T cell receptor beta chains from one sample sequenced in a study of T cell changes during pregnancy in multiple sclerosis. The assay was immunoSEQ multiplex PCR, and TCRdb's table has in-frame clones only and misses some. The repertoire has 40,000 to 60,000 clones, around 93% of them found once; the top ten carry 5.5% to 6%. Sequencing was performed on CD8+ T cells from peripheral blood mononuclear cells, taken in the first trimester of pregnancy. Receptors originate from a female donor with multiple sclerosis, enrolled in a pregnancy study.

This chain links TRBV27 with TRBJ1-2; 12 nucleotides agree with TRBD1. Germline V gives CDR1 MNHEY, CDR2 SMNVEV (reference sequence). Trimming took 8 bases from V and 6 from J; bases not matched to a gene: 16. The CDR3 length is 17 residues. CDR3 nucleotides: TGTGCCAGCGGGCTCGCCGGGACAGGGGGCGCTACCGATGGCTACACCTTC. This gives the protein CASGLAGTGGATDGYTF.

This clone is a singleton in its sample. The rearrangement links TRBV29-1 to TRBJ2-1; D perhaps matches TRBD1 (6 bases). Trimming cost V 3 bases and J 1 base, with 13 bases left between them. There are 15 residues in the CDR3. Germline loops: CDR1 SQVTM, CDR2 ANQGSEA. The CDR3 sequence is CSVETQGGSYNEQFF. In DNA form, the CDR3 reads TGCAGCGTTGAGACTCAAGGGGGATCCTACAATGAGCAGTTCTTC.

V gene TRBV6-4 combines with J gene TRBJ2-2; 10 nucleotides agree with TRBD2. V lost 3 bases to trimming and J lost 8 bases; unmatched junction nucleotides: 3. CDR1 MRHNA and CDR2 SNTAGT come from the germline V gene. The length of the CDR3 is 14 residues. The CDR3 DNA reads TGTGCCAGCAGTGAACTAGCGGGAAGTGGGGAGCTGTTTTTT. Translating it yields CASSELAGSGELFF.

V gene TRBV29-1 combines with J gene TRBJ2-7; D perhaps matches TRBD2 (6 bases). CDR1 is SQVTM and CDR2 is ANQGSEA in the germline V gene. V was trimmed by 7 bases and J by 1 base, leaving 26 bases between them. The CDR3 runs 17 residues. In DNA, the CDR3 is TGCAGCGCCCTCGGGACTCGCCGATACGGCGGATCCTACGAGCAGTACTTC. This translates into CSALGTRRYGGSYEQYF.

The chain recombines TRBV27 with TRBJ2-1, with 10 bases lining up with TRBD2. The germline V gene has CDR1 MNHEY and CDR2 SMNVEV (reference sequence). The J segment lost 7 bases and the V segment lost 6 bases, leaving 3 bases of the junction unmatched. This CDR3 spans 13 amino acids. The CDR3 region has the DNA TGTGCCAGCAGCTCTAGCGGGAGTAATGAGCAGTTCTTC. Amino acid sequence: CASSSSGSNEQFF.

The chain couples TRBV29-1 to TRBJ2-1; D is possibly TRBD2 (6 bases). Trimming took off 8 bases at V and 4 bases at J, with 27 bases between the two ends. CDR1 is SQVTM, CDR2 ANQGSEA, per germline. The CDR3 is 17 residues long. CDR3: CSPRLLSGDGRYNEQFF. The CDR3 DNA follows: TGCAGCCCCCGCTTGCTCTCGGGAGATGGTCGGTACAATGAGCAGTTCTTC.

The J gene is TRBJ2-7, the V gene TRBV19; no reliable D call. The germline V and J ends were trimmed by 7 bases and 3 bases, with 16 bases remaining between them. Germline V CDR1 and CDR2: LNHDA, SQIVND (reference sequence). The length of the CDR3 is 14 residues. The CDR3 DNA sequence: TGTGCCAGTACCCCGACCGGCGGAATCTACGAGCAGTACTTC. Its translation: CASTPTGGIYEQYF.

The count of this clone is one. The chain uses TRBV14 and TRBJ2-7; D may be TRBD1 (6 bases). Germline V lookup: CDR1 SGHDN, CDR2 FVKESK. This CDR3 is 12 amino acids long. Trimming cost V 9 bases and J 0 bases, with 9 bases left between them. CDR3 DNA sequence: TGTGCCAGTAGGGACAACTCCTACGAGCAGTACTTC. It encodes CASRDNSYEQYF.

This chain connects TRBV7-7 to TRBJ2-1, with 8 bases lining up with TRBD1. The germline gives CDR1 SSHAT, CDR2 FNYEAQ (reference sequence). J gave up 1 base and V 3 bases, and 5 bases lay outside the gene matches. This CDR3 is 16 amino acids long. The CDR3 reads CASSFGQGGSYNEQFF. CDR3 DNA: TGTGCCAGCAGCTTCGGACAGGGAGGTTCCTACAATGAGCAGTTCTTC.

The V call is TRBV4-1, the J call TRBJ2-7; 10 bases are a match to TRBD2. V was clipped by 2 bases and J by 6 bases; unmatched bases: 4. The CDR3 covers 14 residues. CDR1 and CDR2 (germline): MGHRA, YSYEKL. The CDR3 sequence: CASSQSGRAPEQYF. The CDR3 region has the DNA TGCGCCAGCAGCCAAAGCGGGAGGGCCCCCGAGCAGTACTTC.

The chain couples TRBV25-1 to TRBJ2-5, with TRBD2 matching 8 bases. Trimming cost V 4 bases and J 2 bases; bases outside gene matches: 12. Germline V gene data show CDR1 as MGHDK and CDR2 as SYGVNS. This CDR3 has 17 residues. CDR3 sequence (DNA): TGTGCCAGCAGTGTCGCGGGAGGTTGGGGTCGGCAAGAGACCCAGTACTTC. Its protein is CASSVAGGWGRQETQYF.

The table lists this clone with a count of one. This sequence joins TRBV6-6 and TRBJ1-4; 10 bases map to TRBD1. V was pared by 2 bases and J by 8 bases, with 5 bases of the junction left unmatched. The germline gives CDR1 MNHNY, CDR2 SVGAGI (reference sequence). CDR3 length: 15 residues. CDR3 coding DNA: TGTGCCAGCAGTTACCGGGACAGGGGCTTGGAAAAACTGTTTTTT. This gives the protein CASSYRDRGLEKLFF.

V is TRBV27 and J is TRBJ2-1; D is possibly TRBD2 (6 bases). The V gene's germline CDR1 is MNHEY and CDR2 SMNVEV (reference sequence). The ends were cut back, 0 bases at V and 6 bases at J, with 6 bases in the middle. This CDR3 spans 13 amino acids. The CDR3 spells CASSLSGGNEQFF. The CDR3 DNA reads TGTGCCAGCAGTTTATCCGGGGGCAATGAGCAGTTCTTC.

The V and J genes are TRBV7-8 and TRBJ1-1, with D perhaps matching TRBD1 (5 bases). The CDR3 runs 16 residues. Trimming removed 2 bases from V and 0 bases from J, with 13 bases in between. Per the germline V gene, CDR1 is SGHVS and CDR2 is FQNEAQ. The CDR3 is CASSLMAGQLNTEAFF. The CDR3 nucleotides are TGTGCCAGCAGCTTAATGGCAGGGCAATTGAACACTGAAGCTTTCTTT. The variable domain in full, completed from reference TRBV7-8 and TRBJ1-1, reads GAGVSQSPRYKVAKRGQDVALRCDPISGHVSLFWYQQALGQGPEFLTYFQNEAQLDKSGLPSDRFFAERPEGSVSTLKIQRTQQEDSAVYLCASSLMAGQLNTEAFFGQGTRLTVV.

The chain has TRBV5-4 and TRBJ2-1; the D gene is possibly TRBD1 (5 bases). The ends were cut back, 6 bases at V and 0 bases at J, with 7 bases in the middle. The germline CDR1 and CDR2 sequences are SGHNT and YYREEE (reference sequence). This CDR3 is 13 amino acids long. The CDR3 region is CASKDSSYNEQFF. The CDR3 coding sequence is TGTGCCAGCAAAGACAGCTCCTACAATGAGCAGTTCTTC.

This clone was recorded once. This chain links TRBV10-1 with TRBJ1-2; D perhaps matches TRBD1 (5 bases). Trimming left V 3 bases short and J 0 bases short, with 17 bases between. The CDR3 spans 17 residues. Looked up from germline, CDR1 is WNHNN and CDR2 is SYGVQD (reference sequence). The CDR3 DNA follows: TGCGCCAGCAGTGATTCAGGGCTTCGATCGACTAACTATGGCTACACCTTC. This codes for CASSDSGLRSTNYGYTF.

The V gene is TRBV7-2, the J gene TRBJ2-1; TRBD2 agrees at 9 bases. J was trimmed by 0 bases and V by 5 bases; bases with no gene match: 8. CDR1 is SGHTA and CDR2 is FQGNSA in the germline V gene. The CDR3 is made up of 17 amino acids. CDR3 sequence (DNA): TGTGCCAGCAGCCCACGACTAGCGGCACCCTCCTACAATGAGCAGTTCTTC. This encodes CASSPRLAAPSYNEQFF.

CDR3 in amino acids: CASSVEPSGGRKADTQYF. In nucleotides, the CDR3 is TGTGCCAGCAGCGTAGAACCCTCCGGCGGGAGAAAGGCAGATACGCAGTATTTT. This chain uses TRBV9 with TRBJ2-3; TRBD2 matches 7 bases. Germline CDR1 is SGDLS and CDR2 is YYNGEE. The CDR3 is made up of 18 amino acids. V dropped 0 bases and J dropped 4; count of bases not matched to a gene: 14.

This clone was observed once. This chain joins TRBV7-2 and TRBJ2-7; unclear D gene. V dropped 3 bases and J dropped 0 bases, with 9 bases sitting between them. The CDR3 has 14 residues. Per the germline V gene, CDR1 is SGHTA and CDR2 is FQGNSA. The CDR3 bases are TGTGCCAGCAGCTTCTACTCGTCCTCCTACGAGCAGTACTTC. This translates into CASSFYSSSYEQYF.